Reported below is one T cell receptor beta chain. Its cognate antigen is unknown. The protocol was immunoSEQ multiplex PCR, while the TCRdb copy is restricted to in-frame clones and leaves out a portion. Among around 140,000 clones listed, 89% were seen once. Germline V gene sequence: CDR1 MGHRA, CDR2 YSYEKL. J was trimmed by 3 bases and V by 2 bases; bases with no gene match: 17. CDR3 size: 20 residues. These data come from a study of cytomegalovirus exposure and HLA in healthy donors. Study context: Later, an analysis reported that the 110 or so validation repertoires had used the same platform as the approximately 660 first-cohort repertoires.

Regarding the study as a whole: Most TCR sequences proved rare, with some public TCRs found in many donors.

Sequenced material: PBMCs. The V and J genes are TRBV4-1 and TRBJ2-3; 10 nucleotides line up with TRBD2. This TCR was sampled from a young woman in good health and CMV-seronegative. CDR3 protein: CASSQMLSTLAGGLTDTQYF. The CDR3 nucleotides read TGCGCCAGCAGCCAAATGCTGTCAACCTTAGCGGGGGGCTTAACAGATACGCAGTATTTT.